This T cell receptor beta chain was retrieved from a study of spatial heterogeneity in lung cancer. Notes on the study in general: The appearance of ubiquitous expanded tumor TCRs in blood was greater at resection than follow-up.

The CDR3 is 15 residues long. Germline CDR1 SNHLY, CDR2 FYNNEI. The V segment lost 4 bases and the J segment 4 bases; nucleotides outside the gene matches: 7. TCRdb passed the 5' RACE reads through MiXCR, listing each CDR3 protein once. The sample has some 37,000 distinct CDR3 sequences, less than 9% seen once. Time point indicated: sample taken at primary tumor resection. Regarding this clonotype: What it recognizes is unknown.

V is TRBV2 and J is TRBJ2-3, with TRBD1 matching over 8 bases. The source was PBMCs, collected at surgery. The source is a female donor with early-stage non-small cell lung cancer. CDR3 nucleotide sequence: TGTGCCAGCAGTGGAGGCAGGGGGCATTCAGATACGCAGTATTTT. Its translation is CASSGGRGHSDTQYF.